This entry concerns a single T cell receptor beta chain. This sample is part of a study of control samples from healthy donors and cancer patients. Assay: immunoSEQ multiplex PCR; the TCRdb copy retains only in-frame clones and omits some. The sample includes over 45,000 clones, roughly nine tenths of them seen just once. V lost 4 bases to trimming and J lost 6 bases; unmatched junction nucleotides: 3. Germline values: CDR1 SGHDT, CDR2 YYEEEE. This CDR3 has 14 residues. V gene TRBV5-6 combines with J gene TRBJ1-4, with 10 bases aligning to TRBD1. Sequencing was done on a sample of PBMCs. This TCR came from a man younger than 45 with colorectal cancer. CDR3 bases: TGTGCCAGCAGCCGGGACAGGGGATATGAAAAACTGTTTTTT. Translating it yields CASSRDRGYEKLFF.